The rows below give T cell receptor beta chains drawn from one sample of a study of T cells in Graves' hyperthyroidism and ophthalmopathy. TCRdb called the multiplex PCR reads again in MiXCR, with one record for every CDR3 protein. The sample carries about 360,000 distinct CDR3 sequences, about 13% recorded once. Sequencing was performed on blood. These receptors were taken from a woman between 18 and 30 years old with Graves' hyperthyroidism. The CDR3 runs from the conserved cysteine through the conserved F or W. A D gene is named only where the DNA matches it firmly. Where a row states a size, it is once, few, many or the class of an expanded clone; other rows omit it.

j_call clone_size v_call d_call cdr3_aa cdr3_nt
TRBJ1-6 many TRBV20-1 . CSARGTTNSPLHF TGCAGTGCTAGAGGGACAACCAATTCACCCCTCCACTTT
TRBJ2-5 few TRBV9 TRBD2 CASSVSPRASGLQETQYF TGTGCCAGCAGCGTAAGCCCCCGGGCTAGCGGACTCCAAGAGACCCAGTACTTC
TRBJ2-1 . TRBV19 . CASSIDPGRNEQFF TGTGCCAGTAGTATAGACCCGGGACGTAATGAGCAGTTCTTC
TRBJ1-4 few TRBV9 . CASSKGLIRTATNEKLFF TGTGCCAGCAGCAAAGGTCTCATCCGCACTGCAACTAATGAAAAACTGTTTTTT
TRBJ1-6 . TRBV10-3 . CATEGGGDNSPLHF TGTGCCACTGAGGGGGGGGGAGATAATTCACCCCTCCACTTT
TRBJ2-3 many TRBV10-3 TRBD2 CAISETTKREWDTQYF TGTGCCATCAGTGAAACTACTAAGCGGGAGTGGGATACGCAGTATTTT
TRBJ2-7 many TRBV7-2 TRBD2 CASSPVREDPYEQYF TGTGCCAGCAGCCCCGTGCGGGAGGACCCCTACGAGCAGTACTTC
TRBJ2-3 many TRBV28 TRBD2 CATRLATDTQYF TGTGCCACTCGACTAGCCACAGATACGCAGTATTTT
TRBJ2-3 many TRBV12-3/TRBV12-4 . CASSFEDTQYF TGTGCCAGCAGTTTTGAGGATACGCAGTATTTT
TRBJ2-1 many TRBV28 TRBD2 CAGALAGSYNEQFF TGTGCCGGCGCACTAGCGGGAAGTTACAATGAGCAGTTCTTC
TRBJ2-3 many TRBV5-1 . CASSLDVGGPTDTQYF TGCGCCAGCAGCTTGGATGTCGGAGGACCCACAGATACGCAGTATTTT
TRBJ2-2 . TRBV6-2/TRBV6-3 TRBD2 CASSPSGRAHGELFF TGTGCCAGCAGCCCTAGCGGGAGGGCCCACGGGGAGCTGTTTTTT
TRBJ2-7 many TRBV20-1 . CSARGGETYEQYF TGCAGTGCTAGGGGCGGGGAAACCTACGAGCAGTACTTC
TRBJ1-2 . TRBV20-1 TRBD1 CSARPGQKFYGYTF TGCAGTGCTAGGCCGGGACAGAAATTCTATGGCTACACCTTC
TRBJ1-3 many TRBV30 . CAWSQIPSSGNTIYF TGTGCCTGGTCCCAGATCCCGAGCTCTGGAAACACCATATATTTT
TRBJ1-2 . TRBV7-2 TRBD1 CASSSPFDRAYGYTF TGTGCCAGCAGCTCTCCCTTCGACAGGGCCTATGGCTACACCTTC
TRBJ2-2 many TRBV27 . CASSYENPNTGELFF TGTGCCAGCAGTTACGAGAACCCGAACACCGGGGAGCTGTTTTTT
TRBJ1-5 . TRBV28 TRBD1 CASSPPGGTGGNQPQHF TGTGCCAGCAGCCCCCCCGGAGGAACAGGGGGCAATCAGCCCCAGCATTTT
TRBJ2-7 many TRBV20-1 . CSARPITGSYEQYF TGCAGTGCTAGACCAATTACAGGCTCCTACGAGCAGTACTTC
TRBJ1-2 few TRBV5-6 . CASSAEQGGNNYGYTF TGTGCCAGCAGCGCGGAACAGGGTGGGAATAACTATGGCTACACCTTC
TRBJ1-1 . TRBV29-1 . CSASGGTEAFF TGCAGCGCTTCCGGGGGCACTGAAGCTTTCTTT
TRBJ2-3 many TRBV7-9 TRBD2 CASSFRGGYEDTQYF TGTGCCAGCAGCTTTCGCGGGGGGTATGAGGATACGCAGTATTTT
TRBJ1-5 many TRBV15 . CATSAGASNQPQHF TGTGCCACCAGCGCGGGAGCTAGCAATCAGCCCCAGCATTTT
TRBJ2-2 many TRBV7-9 . CASSLKGPGELFF TGTGCCAGCAGCTTAAAAGGGCCCGGGGAGCTGTTTTTT
TRBJ2-5 many TRBV6-1 TRBD2 CASSYGRGARGIPETQYF TGTGCCAGCAGTTACGGCCGCGGGGCGCGGGGGATTCCCGAGACCCAGTACTTC
TRBJ2-3 few TRBV4-1 . CASSQGRARDTDTQYF TGCGCCAGCAGCCAAGGGCGGGCGAGAGACACAGATACGCAGTATTTT
TRBJ2-7 many TRBV3-1 TRBD1 CASSHGGTGEHEQYF TGTGCCAGCAGCCACGGAGGGACAGGGGAGCACGAGCAGTACTTC
TRBJ1-4 . TRBV5-4 . CASSLGAETNEKLFF TGTGCCAGCAGCTTGGGGGCCGAAACTAATGAAAAACTGTTTTTT
TRBJ1-2 many TRBV6-4 . CASRPATGDGYTF TGTGCCAGCCGCCCCGCCACGGGGGATGGCTACACCTTC
TRBJ2-1 . TRBV5-4 . CASSQGGAGAYNEQFF TGTGCCAGCAGTCAGGGGGGGGCCGGCGCCTACAATGAGCAGTTCTTC
TRBJ2-1 . TRBV25-1 . CASSEGLIFYNEQFF TGTGCCAGCAGTGAAGGGCTAATCTTCTACAATGAGCAGTTCTTC
TRBJ2-1 many TRBV20-1 . CSAPGVRRFGNEQFF TGCAGTGCTCCAGGGGTAAGAAGGTTCGGCAATGAGCAGTTCTTC
TRBJ1-6 . TRBV3-1 . CTSSQEGGSPLHF TGTACCAGCAGCCAAGAGGGTGGATCACCCCTCCACTTT
TRBJ1-2 many TRBV20-1 . CSARDPGDGYTF TGCAGTGCTAGAGATCCAGGGGATGGCTACACCTTC
TRBJ2-7 many TRBV3-1 TRBD2 CASSQPSGSSYEQYF TGTGCCAGCAGCCAGCCTAGCGGGAGCTCCTACGAGCAGTACTTC
TRBJ2-3 many TRBV20-1 TRBD2 CSAREASGSGDTQYF TGCAGTGCTAGAGAGGCTAGCGGGAGCGGAGATACGCAGTATTTT
TRBJ1-1 many TRBV5-1 . CANSFRSPNTEAFF TGCGCCAACAGCTTCCGCAGCCCGAACACTGAAGCTTTCTTT
TRBJ2-1 few TRBV27 TRBD2 CASSSYPTGGRAGEQFF TGTGCCAGCAGTTCCTACCCAACTGGCGGGAGGGCCGGTGAGCAGTTCTTC
TRBJ2-1 many TRBV28 TRBD2 CASSSLAGVYNEQFF TGTGCCAGCAGTAGTCTAGCGGGAGTCTACAATGAGCAGTTCTTC
TRBJ1-1 many TRBV3-1 . CASSPPGRTEAFF TGTGCCAGCAGCCCGCCGGGGAGGACTGAAGCTTTCTTT
TRBJ2-3 many TRBV7-3 . CASSLRHGSTDTQYF TGTGCCAGCAGCTTAAGGCATGGTAGCACAGATACGCAGTATTTT
TRBJ2-1 once TRBV2 TRBD2 CASRGLAGERKQFF TGTGCCAGCAGGGGACTAGCGGGGGAAAGGAAGCAGTTCTTC
TRBJ2-1 many TRBV20-1 . CSAREGTGSYNEQFF TGCAGTGCTAGAGAAGGGACCGGCTCCTACAATGAGCAGTTCTTC
TRBJ1-5 many TRBV20-1 . CSHGRTNQPQHF TGCAGCCACGGGAGGACCAATCAGCCCCAGCATTTT
TRBJ2-2 many TRBV12-3/TRBV12-4 . CASSLGGGNTGELFF TGTGCCAGCAGTTTGGGAGGGGGGAACACCGGGGAGCTGTTTTTT
TRBJ1-1 many TRBV7-3 . CASSLTPVNTEAFF TGTGCCAGCAGCTTAACGCCGGTGAACACTGAAGCTTTCTTT
TRBJ2-5 many TRBV5-1 . CASSLGGDETQYF TGCGCCAGCAGCTTGGGAGGGGACGAGACCCAGTACTTC
TRBJ1-1 many TRBV20-1 . CSARDLRWGNTEAFF TGCAGTGCCCGGGACTTACGTTGGGGGAACACTGAAGCTTTCTTT
TRBJ2-5 few TRBV7-3 TRBD2 CASNSGGFQETQYF TGTGCCAGCAATAGCGGGGGATTCCAAGAGACCCAGTACTTC
TRBJ2-3 . TRBV19 TRBD2 CASSIELAGGPADTQYF TGTGCCAGTAGTATAGAGCTAGCGGGAGGGCCCGCAGATACGCAGTATTTT
TRBJ2-1 many TRBV7-9 . CASTAGFVGDSSYNEQFF TGTGCCAGCACCGCTGGCTTCGTGGGGGATAGCTCCTACAATGAGCAGTTCTTC
TRBJ2-5 many TRBV19 . CASMKGTNQETQYF TGTGCCAGTATGAAGGGGACAAACCAAGAGACCCAGTACTTC
TRBJ2-7 many TRBV20-1 . CSGRDSTYEQYF TGCAGTGGGAGGGACTCCACCTACGAGCAGTACTTC
TRBJ1-5 few TRBV5-5 TRBD1 CASSWDSSNQPQHF TGTGCCAGCAGCTGGGACAGTTCCAATCAGCCCCAGCATTTT